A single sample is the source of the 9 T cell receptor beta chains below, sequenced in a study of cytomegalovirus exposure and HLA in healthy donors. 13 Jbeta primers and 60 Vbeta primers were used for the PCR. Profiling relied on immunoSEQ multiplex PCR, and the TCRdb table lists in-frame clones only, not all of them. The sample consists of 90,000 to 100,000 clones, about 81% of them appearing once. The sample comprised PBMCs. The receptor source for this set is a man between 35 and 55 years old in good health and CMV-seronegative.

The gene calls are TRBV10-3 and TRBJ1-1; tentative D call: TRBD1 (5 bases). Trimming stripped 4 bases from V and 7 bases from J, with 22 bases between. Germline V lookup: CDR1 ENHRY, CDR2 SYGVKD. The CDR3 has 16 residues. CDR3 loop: CAISVGTQGGAIEAFF. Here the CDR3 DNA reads TGTGCCATCAGTGTCGGTACGCAGGGAGGGGCCATTGAAGCTTTCTTT.

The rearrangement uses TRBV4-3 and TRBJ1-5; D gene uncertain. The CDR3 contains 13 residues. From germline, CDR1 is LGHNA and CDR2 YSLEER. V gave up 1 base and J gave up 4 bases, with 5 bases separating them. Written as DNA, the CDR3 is TGCGCCAGCAGCCAAGGACTAAATCAGCCCCAGCATTTT. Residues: CASSQGLNQPQHF.

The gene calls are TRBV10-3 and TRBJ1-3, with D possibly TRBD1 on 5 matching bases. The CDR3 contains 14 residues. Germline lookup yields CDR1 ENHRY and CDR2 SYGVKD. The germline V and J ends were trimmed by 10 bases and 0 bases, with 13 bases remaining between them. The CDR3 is CATVQDHSGNTIYF. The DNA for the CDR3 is TGTGCCACCGTACAGGATCACTCTGGAAACACCATATATTTT.

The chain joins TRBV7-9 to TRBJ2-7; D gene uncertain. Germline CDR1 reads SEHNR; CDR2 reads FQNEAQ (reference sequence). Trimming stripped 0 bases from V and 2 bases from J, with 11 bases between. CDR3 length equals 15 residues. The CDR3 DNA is TGTGCCAGCAGCTTAGCCCCCAGGCTACCCTACGAGCAGTACTTC. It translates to CASSLAPRLPYEQYF.

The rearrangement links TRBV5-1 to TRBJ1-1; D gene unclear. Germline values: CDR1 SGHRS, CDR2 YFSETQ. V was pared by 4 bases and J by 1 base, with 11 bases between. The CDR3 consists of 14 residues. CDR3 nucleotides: TGCGCCAGCAGCCTACCCGGAGAGAACACTGAAGCTTTCTTT. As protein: CASSLPGENTEAFF. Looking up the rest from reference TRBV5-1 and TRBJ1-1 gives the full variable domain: KAGVTQTPRYLIKTRGQQVTLSCSPISGHRSVSWYQQTPGQGLQFLFEYFSETQRNKGNFPGRFSGRQFSNSRSEMNVSTLELGDSALYLCASSLPGENTEAFFGQGTRLTVV.

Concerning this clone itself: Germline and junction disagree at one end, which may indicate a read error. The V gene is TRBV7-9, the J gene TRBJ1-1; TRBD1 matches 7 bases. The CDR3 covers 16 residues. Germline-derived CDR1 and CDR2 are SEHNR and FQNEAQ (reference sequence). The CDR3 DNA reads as TGTTCCAGCAGCTCCACCAAAAGGGGGCTTCGTACTGAAGCTTTCTTT. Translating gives CSSSSTKRGLRTEAFF.

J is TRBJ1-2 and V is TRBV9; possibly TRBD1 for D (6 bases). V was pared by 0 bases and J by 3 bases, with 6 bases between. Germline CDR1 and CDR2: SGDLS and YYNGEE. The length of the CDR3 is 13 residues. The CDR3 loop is CASSVGQDYGYTF. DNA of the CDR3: TGTGCCAGCAGCGTAGGACAGGACTATGGCTACACCTTC.

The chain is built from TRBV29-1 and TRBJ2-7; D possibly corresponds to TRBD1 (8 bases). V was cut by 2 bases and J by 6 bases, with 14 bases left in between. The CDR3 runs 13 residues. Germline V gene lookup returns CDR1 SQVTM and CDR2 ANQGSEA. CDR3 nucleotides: TGCAGCGTTGAAACAGGGGGGGAGCGCGAGCAGTACTTC. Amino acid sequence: CSVETGGEREQYF.

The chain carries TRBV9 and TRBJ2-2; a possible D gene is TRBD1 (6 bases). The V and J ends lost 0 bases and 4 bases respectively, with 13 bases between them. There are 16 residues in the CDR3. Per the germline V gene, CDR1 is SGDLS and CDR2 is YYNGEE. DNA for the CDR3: TGTGCCAGCAGCGTAGCCTGGACAGTCAGCACCGGGGAGCTGTTTTTT. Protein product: CASSVAWTVSTGELFF.